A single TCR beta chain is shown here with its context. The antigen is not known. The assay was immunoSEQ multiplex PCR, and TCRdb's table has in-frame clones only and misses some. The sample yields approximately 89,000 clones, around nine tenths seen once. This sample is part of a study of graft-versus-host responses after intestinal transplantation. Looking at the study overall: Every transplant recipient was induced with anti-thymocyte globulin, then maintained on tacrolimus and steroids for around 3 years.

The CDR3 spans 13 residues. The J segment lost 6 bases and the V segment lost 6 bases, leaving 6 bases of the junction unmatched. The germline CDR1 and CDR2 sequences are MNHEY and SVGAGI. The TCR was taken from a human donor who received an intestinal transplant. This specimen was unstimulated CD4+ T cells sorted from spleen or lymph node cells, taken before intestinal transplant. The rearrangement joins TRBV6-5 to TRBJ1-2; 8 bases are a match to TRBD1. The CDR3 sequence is CASSPGQAHGYTF. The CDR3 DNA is TGTGCCAGCAGCCCGGGACAGGCCCATGGCTACACCTTC.